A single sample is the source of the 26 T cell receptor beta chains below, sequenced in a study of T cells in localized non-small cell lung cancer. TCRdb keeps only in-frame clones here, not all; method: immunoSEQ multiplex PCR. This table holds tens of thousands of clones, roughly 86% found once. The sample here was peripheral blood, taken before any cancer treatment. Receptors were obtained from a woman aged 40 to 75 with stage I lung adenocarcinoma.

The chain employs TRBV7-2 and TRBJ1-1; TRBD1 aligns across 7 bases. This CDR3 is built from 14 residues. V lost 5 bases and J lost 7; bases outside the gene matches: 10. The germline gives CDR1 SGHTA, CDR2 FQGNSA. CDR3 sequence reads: CASSVHDRAGEAFF. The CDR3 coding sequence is TGTGCCAGCAGCGTACACGACAGGGCTGGTGAAGCTTTCTTT.

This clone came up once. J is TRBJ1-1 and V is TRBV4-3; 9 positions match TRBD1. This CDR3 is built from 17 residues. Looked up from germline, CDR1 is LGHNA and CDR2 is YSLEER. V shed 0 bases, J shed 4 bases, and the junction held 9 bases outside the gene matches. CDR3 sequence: CASSQDRLGTGSTEAFF. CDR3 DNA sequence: TGCGCCAGCAGCCAAGATCGGCTCGGGACAGGGTCCACTGAAGCTTTCTTT.

The chain's CDR3 is CASSTGDRGNTEAFF. The DNA for the CDR3 is TGTGCCAGCAGCACAGGAGACAGGGGAAACACTGAAGCTTTCTTT. The chain has TRBV13 and TRBJ1-1, with 8 bases fitting TRBD1. The CDR3 contains 15 residues. Trimming at V came to 5 bases and at J to 2 bases, leaving 7 bases not matched to a gene. Germline CDR1 reads PRHDT; CDR2 reads FYEKMQ (reference sequence). Using reference TRBV13 and TRBJ1-1 for the parts outside the CDR3, the full variable domain is AAGVIQSPRHLIKEKRETATLKCYPIPRHDTVYWYQQGPGQDPQFLISFYEKMQSDKGSIPDRFSAQQFSDYHSELNMSSLELGDSALYFCASSTGDRGNTEAFFGQGTRLTVV.

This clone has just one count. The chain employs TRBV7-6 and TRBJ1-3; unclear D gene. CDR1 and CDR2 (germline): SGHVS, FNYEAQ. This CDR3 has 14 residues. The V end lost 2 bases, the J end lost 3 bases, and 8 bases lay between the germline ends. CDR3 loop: CASSLKSDGNTIYF. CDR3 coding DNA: TGTGCCAGCAGCTTAAAGTCTGATGGAAACACCATATATTTT.

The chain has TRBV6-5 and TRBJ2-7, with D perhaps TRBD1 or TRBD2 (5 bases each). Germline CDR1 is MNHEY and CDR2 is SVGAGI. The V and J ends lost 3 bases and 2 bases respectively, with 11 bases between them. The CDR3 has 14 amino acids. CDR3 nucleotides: TGTGCCAGCAGTTATAACCAGGGACCCTACGAGCAGTACTTC. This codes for CASSYNQGPYEQYF.

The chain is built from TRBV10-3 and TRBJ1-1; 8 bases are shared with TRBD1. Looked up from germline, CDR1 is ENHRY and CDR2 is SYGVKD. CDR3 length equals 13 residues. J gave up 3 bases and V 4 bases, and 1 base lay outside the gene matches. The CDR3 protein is CAISADRDTEAFF. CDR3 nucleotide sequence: TGTGCCATCAGTGCGGACAGGGACACTGAAGCTTTCTTT.

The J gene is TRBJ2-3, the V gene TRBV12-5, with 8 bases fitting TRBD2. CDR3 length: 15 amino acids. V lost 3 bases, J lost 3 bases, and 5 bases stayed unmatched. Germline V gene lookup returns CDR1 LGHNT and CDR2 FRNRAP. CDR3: CASGFGGGRTDTQYF. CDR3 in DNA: TGTGCTAGTGGTTTTGGCGGGGGGAGAACAGATACGCAGTATTTT.

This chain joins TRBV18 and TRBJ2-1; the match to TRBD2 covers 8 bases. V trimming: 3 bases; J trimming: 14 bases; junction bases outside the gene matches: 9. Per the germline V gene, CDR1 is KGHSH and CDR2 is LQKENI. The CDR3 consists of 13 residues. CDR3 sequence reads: CASSPRAGTRKFF. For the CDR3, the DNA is TGTGCCAGCTCACCCCGGGCGGGGACTAGAAAGTTCTTC.

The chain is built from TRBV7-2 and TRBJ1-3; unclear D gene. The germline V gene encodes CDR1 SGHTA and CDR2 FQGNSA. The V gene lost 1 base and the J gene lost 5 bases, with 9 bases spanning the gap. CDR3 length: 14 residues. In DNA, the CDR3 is TGTGCCAGCAGCTTAGAAGGGATCAGAAACACCATATATTTT. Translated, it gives CASSLEGIRNTIYF.

CDR3 nucleotides: TGCGCCAGCAGCCGGACCTCTAGCGGGGGGGAAGATACGCAGTATTTT. Translation gives CASSRTSSGGEDTQYF. V usage is TRBV4-1 and J usage is TRBJ2-3; 12 nucleotides match TRBD2. V dropped 4 bases and J dropped 5; count of bases not matched to a gene: 7. Per germline, CDR1 MGHRA and CDR2 YSYEKL. The CDR3 has 16 residues.

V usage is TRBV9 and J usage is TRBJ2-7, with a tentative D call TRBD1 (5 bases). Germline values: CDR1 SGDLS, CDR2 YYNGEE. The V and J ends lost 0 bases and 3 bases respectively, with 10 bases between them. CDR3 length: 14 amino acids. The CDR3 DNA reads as TGTGCCAGCAGCGTAGCTGGGGCCAACTACGAGCAGTACTTC. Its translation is CASSVAGANYEQYF.

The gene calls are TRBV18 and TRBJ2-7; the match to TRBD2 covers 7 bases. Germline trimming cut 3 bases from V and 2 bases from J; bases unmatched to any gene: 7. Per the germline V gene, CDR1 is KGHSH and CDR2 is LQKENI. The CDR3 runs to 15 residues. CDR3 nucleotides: TGTGCCAGCTCACCTTCCGGGGGAGGGGCCTACGAGCAGTACTTC. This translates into CASSPSGGGAYEQYF.

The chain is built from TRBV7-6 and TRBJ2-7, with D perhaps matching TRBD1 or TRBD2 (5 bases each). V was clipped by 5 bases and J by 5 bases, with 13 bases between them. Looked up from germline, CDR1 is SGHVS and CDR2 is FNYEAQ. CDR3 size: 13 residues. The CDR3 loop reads CASSEGPTNEQYF. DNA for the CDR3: TGTGCCAGCAGCGAGGGACCAACAAACGAGCAGTACTTC. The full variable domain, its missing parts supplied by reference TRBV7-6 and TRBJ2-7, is GAGVSQSPRYKVTKRGQDVALRCDPISGHVSLYWYRQALGQGPEFLTYFNYEAQQDKSGLPNDRFSAERPEGSISTLTIQRTEQRDSAMYRCASSEGPTNEQYFGPGTRLTVT.

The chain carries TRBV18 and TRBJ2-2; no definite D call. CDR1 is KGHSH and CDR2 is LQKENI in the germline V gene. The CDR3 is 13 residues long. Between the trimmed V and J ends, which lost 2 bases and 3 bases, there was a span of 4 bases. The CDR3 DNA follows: TGTGCCAGCTCACCAGGCGACACCGGGGAGCTGTTTTTT. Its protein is CASSPGDTGELFF.

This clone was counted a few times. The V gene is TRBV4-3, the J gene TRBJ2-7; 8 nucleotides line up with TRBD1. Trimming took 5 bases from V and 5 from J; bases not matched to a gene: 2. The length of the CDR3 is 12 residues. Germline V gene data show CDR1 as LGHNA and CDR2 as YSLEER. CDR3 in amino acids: CASSSDRDEQYF. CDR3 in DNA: TGCGCCAGCAGCTCGGACAGGGACGAGCAGTACTTC.

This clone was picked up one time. The CDR3 spells CASSGGLAGNTGELFF. The DNA for the CDR3 is TGTGCCAGCAGCGGGGGACTAGCGGGGAACACCGGGGAGCTGTTTTTT. V is TRBV7-2 and J is TRBJ2-2, with 12 bases fitting TRBD2. CDR3 size: 16 residues. The trim removed 5 bases at V and 1 base at J, leaving 2 bases unmatched. The V gene's germline CDR1 is SGHTA and CDR2 FQGNSA.

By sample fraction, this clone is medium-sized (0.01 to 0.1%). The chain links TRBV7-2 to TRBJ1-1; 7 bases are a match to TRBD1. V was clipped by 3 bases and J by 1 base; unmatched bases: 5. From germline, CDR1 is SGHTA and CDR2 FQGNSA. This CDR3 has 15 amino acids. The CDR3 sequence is CASSLGAGGNTEAFF. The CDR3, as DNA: TGTGCCAGCAGCTTGGGGGCAGGGGGGAACACTGAAGCTTTCTTT.

CDR3 DNA sequence: TGTGCCACCAGCAGAGATATCTCATCCGCGGAGACCCAGTACTTC. Residues: CATSRDISSAETQYF. V usage is TRBV15 and J usage is TRBJ2-5; no clear D. V was cut by 0 bases and J by 5 bases, with 13 bases left in between. The germline CDR1 and CDR2 sequences are LNHNV and YYDKDF (reference sequence). This CDR3 is built from 15 residues.

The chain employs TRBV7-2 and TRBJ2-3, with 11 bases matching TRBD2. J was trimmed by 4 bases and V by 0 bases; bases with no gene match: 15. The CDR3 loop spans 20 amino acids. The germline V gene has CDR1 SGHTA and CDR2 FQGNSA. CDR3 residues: CASSLAGLAGGHSGADTQYF. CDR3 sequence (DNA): TGTGCCAGCAGCTTAGCGGGGCTAGCGGGGGGCCACTCAGGAGCAGATACGCAGTATTTT.

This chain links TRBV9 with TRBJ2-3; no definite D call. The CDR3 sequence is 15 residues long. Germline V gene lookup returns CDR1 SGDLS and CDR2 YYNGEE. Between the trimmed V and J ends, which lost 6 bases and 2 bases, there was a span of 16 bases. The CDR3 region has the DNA TGTGCCAGCACCCATGACGTCCGTCCCACAGATACGCAGTATTTT. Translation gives CASTHDVRPTDTQYF.

CDR3 coding DNA: TGCGCCAGCAGCACACCGCTGTTGGCTAGCGGGGGCCGGAGGGTAGCAGATACGCAGTATTTT. Its translation is CASSTPLLASGGRRVADTQYF. The chain recombines TRBV5-1 with TRBJ2-3; TRBD2 aligns across 10 bases. CDR1 SGHRS and CDR2 YFSETQ come from the germline V gene. The junction had 24 bases not matched to a gene; V was cut back by 4 bases and J by 4 bases. There are 21 residues in the CDR3.

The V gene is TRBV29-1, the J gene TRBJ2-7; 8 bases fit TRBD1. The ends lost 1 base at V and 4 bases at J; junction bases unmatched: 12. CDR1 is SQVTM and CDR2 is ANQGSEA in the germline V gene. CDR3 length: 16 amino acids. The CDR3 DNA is TGCAGCGTTGAAGGGGAAGAGGGCAGGGGGCCGTACGAGCAGTACTTC. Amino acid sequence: CSVEGEEGRGPYEQYF.

CDR3 bases: TGTGCCAGCAGCTTGGGGCAGAGTTACTACGAGCAGTACTTC. Its translation: CASSLGQSYYEQYF. This chain connects TRBV11-3 to TRBJ2-7; TRBD1 is a possible D gene (5 bases). This CDR3 comprises 14 residues. Germline V gene sequence: CDR1 SGHNT, CDR2 YENEEA. Deletions cut 3 bases from V and 3 bases from J, with 12 bases between.

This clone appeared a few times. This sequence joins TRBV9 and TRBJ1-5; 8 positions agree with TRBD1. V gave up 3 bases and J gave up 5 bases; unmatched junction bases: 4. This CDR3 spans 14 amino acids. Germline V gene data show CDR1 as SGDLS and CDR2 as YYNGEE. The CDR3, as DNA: TGTGCCAGCAGCGCGCAGGGGGCAGATCAGCCCCAGCATTTT. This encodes CASSAQGADQPQHF.

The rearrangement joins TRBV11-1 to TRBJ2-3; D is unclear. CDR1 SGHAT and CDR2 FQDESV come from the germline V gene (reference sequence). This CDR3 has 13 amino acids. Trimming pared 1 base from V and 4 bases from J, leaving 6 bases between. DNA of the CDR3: TGTGCCAGCAGCTTAGAGGCAGCAGATACGCAGTATTTT. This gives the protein CASSLEAADTQYF.

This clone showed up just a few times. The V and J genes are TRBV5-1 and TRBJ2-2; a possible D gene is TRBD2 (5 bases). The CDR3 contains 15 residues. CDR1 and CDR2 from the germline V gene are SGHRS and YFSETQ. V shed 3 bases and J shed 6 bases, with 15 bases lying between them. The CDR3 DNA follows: TGCGCCAGCAGCTCCGAAGGACTCGACTCCGGGGAGCTGTTTTTT. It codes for CASSSEGLDSGELFF.